The present entry profiles one TCR beta chain with its context. Its specificity is unknown. The data originate from a study of OX40 agonist ivuxolimab in advanced cancers. As for the study in general: Prior anti-PD-1, anti-PD-L1 or anti-CTLA-4 therapy was allowed; 40% had some. Regarding the study as a whole: At 0.1 to 3.0 mg/kg, clonal expansion of CD4+ and CD8+ blood T cells had occurred by week 6.

CDR3 length: 14 amino acids. V lost 7 bases and J lost 2; bases outside the gene matches: 6. CDR1 MNHNS and CDR2 SASEGT come from the germline V gene. The repertoire was sequenced with immunoSEQ multiplex PCR; TCRdb's copy has only in-frame clones and lacks some. The sample includes around 60,000 clones, 70% to 80% of them seen just once. The V and J genes are TRBV6-1 and TRBJ2-3; 7 nucleotides match TRBD1. This clonotype was obtained from an adult with an advanced solid tumor such as melanoma, head and neck, liver or kidney cancer. The material was CD4+ or CD8+ T cells sorted from blood, obtained in a trial of the OX40 agonist ivuxolimab. CDR3 DNA sequence: TGTGCCAGCACAGGGGACAGAACCACAGATACGCAGTATTTT. Translation: CASTGDRTTDTQYF.